The rows below give T cell receptor beta chains drawn from one sample of a study of early T cells in non-severe SARS-CoV-2 infection. TCRdb independently ran MiXCR on the 5' RACE reads; one entry per CDR3 protein. The table shows about 83,000 distinct CDR3 sequences, with about 10% occurring only once. The specimen was whole blood, collected at baseline. The origin of the receptors is an adult who was a healthcare worker with PCR-confirmed SARS-CoV-2 infection or an uninfected control (not recorded which). Each CDR3 is given with its conserved first and last residue. The D gene is left open where the match is weak. Size is stated for part of the rows, as once, few or many counts, or as a class when the clone is expanded.

13	NA	TRBD2	TRBV20-1	TRBJ2-7	CSAEREETYEQYF	TGCAGTGCCGAGCGGGAGGAGACCTACGAGCAGTACTTC
16	many	TRBD2	TRBV7-8	TRBJ2-7	CASSLAAAGGIHEQYF	TGTGCCAGCAGCTTAGCGGCTGCGGGAGGGATACACGAGCAGTACTTC
13	few	NA	TRBV6-2/TRBV6-3	TRBJ2-5	CASTLRPQETQYF	TGTGCCAGCACCCTAAGGCCCCAAGAGACCCAGTACTTC
12	few	NA	TRBV28	TRBJ1-1	CASRGQNTEAFF	TGTGCCAGCAGGGGACAGAACACTGAAGCTTTCTTT
12	many	NA	TRBV10-2	TRBJ2-1	CASRGPPNEQFF	TGCGCCAGCAGAGGACCACCCAATGAGCAGTTCTTC
16	NA	NA	TRBV10-2	TRBJ2-7	CASSESQPRIDYEQYF	TGCGCCAGCAGTGAGTCCCAACCTAGGATCGACTACGAGCAGTACTTC
14	many	NA	TRBV5-1	TRBJ2-5	CASSTGTYQETQYF	TGCGCCAGCAGTACCGGGACTTACCAAGAGACCCAGTACTTC
11	many	NA	TRBV20-1	TRBJ2-7	CSAIRDYEQYF	TGCAGTGCTATACGGGACTACGAGCAGTACTTC
17	NA	TRBD2	TRBV7-9	TRBJ2-1	CASSLPIPSGSYNEQFF	TGTGCCAGCAGCTTACCAATCCCCAGCGGGAGTTACAATGAGCAGTTCTTC
17	few	NA	TRBV4-2	TRBJ2-2	CASSPERTVTNTGELFF	TGTGCCAGCAGCCCTGAGCGGACAGTCACGAACACCGGGGAGCTGTTTTTT
13	NA	NA	TRBV20-1	TRBJ2-1	CSARRTTYNEQFF	TGCAGTGCCAGACGAACGACCTACAATGAGCAGTTCTTC
13	NA	NA	TRBV28	TRBJ2-7	CASSSDYSYEQYF	TGTGCCAGCAGTTCGGACTATTCCTACGAGCAGTACTTC
14	few	NA	TRBV20-1	TRBJ2-7	CSASTGRRPYEQYF	TGCAGTGCTAGTACTGGGCGGAGGCCTTACGAGCAGTACTTC
14	many	NA	TRBV7-9	TRBJ1-6	CTSSFQNVNSPLHF	TGTACCAGCAGCTTCCAGAACGTTAATTCACCCCTCCACTTT
11	NA	NA	TRBV25-1	TRBJ2-2	CASSNSGELFF	TGTGCCAGCAGTAACTCCGGGGAGCTGTTTTTT
17	many	TRBD2	TRBV5-4	TRBJ2-3	CASSPRGGRGGTDTQYF	TGTGCCAGCAGCCCCCGGGGGGGCAGGGGAGGCACAGATACGCAGTATTTT
13	NA	NA	TRBV20-1	TRBJ1-2	CSAYDRKSYGYTF	TGCAGTGCTTATGACCGAAAAAGCTATGGCTACACCTTC
13	NA	TRBD2	TRBV6-2/TRBV6-3	TRBJ2-1	CASRSLADNEQFF	TGTGCCAGCAGATCACTAGCGGACAATGAGCAGTTCTTC
13	few	NA	TRBV6-4	TRBJ1-1	CASRRTENTEAFF	TGTGCCAGCAGGAGGACGGAGAACACTGAAGCTTTCTTT
15	many	TRBD2	TRBV10-1	TRBJ2-3	CASSLYSGGGDTQYF	TGCGCCAGCAGTCTTTACTCTGGCGGGGGAGATACGCAGTATTTT
16	few	NA	TRBV4-1	TRBJ1-6	CASSQDPGQGNSPLHF	TGCGCCAGCAGCCAAGATCCCGGCCAGGGCAATTCACCCCTCCACTTT
13	once	TRBD1	TRBV12-3/TRBV12-4	TRBJ1-2	CASSPLATGGYTF	TGTGCCAGCAGTCCCCTAGCGACAGGGGGCTACACCTTC
15	NA	NA	TRBV27	TRBJ2-3	CASSSLRGRGVTQYF	TGTGCCAGCAGTTCCCTCAGGGGCCGCGGGGTTACGCAGTATTTT
13	few	NA	TRBV6-1	TRBJ1-6	CASTQDYNSPLHF	TGTGCCAGCACCCAAGACTATAATTCACCCCTCCACTTT
16	NA	NA	TRBV3-1	TRBJ1-2	CASSQDLVQPNYGYTF	TGTGCCAGCAGCCAAGATCTTGTGCAACCGAACTATGGCTACACCTTC
13	many	TRBD1	TRBV5-1	TRBJ2-5	CASSFRDRETQYF	TGCGCCAGCAGCTTTCGGGACAGAGAGACCCAGTACTTC
15	few	NA	TRBV20-1	TRBJ2-1	CSARDTEVWDNEQFF	TGCAGTGCTAGAGATACGGAAGTATGGGACAATGAGCAGTTCTTC
13	NA	NA	TRBV5-4	TRBJ2-7	CASSLSGLGEQYF	TGTGCCAGCAGCTTGTCAGGGTTGGGCGAGCAGTACTTC
14	NA	TRBD1	TRBV28	TRBJ1-6	CASSLGRGNSPLHF	TGTGCCAGCAGTTTAGGCAGGGGGAATTCACCCCTCCACTTT
15	few	NA	TRBV6-4	TRBJ2-7	CASSLQALPPYEQYF	TGTGCCAGCAGTCTACAAGCGTTACCTCCCTACGAGCAGTACTTC
16	NA	NA	TRBV7-2	TRBJ2-1	CASSLVPPASYNEQFF	TGTGCCAGCAGCTTAGTACCTCCGGCCAGCTACAATGAGCAGTTCTTC
15	few	NA	TRBV12-3/TRBV12-4	TRBJ2-7	CASSRPPDISYEQYF	TGTGCCAGCAGCCGCCCCCCCGACATCTCCTACGAGCAGTACTTC
16	NA	TRBD1	TRBV5-1	TRBJ2-2	CASSVDRGSSTGELFF	TGCGCCAGCAGCGTGGACAGGGGATCGAGCACCGGGGAGCTGTTTTTT
16	few	NA	TRBV6-1	TRBJ2-2	CASSEDLAVYTGELFF	TGTGCCAGCAGTGAAGATTTGGCAGTCTACACCGGGGAGCTGTTTTTT
17	few	TRBD1	TRBV12-3/TRBV12-4	TRBJ2-1	CASLGQGGLDGNNEQFF	TGTGCCAGTCTGGGACAGGGGGGACTAGATGGGAACAATGAGCAGTTCTTC
16	NA	NA	TRBV28	TRBJ1-5	CASSKPPGWENQPQHF	TGTGCCAGCAGTAAACCGCCGGGGTGGGAAAATCAGCCCCAGCATTTT
16	NA	NA	TRBV20-1	TRBJ1-5	CSARPEGLNSNQPQHF	TGCAGTGCTAGGCCCGAGGGACTAAATAGCAATCAGCCCCAGCATTTT
18	few	TRBD2	TRBV28	TRBJ2-7	CASSLGGLAGGNSYEQYF	TGTGCCAGCAGTTTAGGAGGACTAGCGGGAGGTAATTCCTACGAGCAGTACTTC
12	few	NA	TRBV2	TRBJ2-5	CASSARRGPQYF	TGTGCCAGCAGTGCCCGGCGGGGGCCCCAGTACTTC
13	few	TRBD1	TRBV5-6	TRBJ1-1	CASSGTENTEAFF	TGTGCCAGCAGCGGGACAGAGAACACTGAAGCTTTCTTT
16	few	TRBD2	TRBV12-3/TRBV12-4	TRBJ2-1	CASSFWASGSSDEQFF	TGTGCCAGCAGTTTTTGGGCTAGCGGGAGTTCGGATGAGCAGTTCTTC
14	NA	NA	TRBV7-2	TRBJ2-7	CASSPEGTASEQYF	TGTGCCAGCAGCCCTGAAGGGACGGCCTCCGAGCAGTACTTC
11	many	NA	TRBV20-1	TRBJ2-1	CSASALVEQFF	TGCAGTGCTTCCGCTCTAGTGGAGCAGTTCTTC
15	many	NA	TRBV4-1	TRBJ2-1	CASSPRAQGHNEQFF	TGCGCCAGCAGCCCGCGAGCACAGGGCCACAATGAGCAGTTCTTC